This TCR beta chain is drawn from a study of cytomegalovirus exposure and HLA in healthy donors. CDR3 length equals 14 residues. V was clipped by 7 bases and J by 0 bases; unmatched bases: 3. Germline V gives CDR1 MNHNS, CDR2 SASEGT. The study, taken as a whole, reports: Sequencing artifact likely explains a cluster of highly shared sequence variants.

As regards this clone: Antigen specificity is unknown.

The PCR made use of 60 Vbeta and 13 Jbeta primers. The table came from immunoSEQ multiplex PCR; TCRdb's copy has only in-frame clones and leaves some out. The repertoire holds 110,000 to 150,000 clones, with roughly four fifths as singletons. The source material was PBMCs. V gene TRBV6-1 combines with J gene TRBJ2-3; 8 nucleotides match TRBD1. The source is a female donor in good health and CMV-seronegative. The CDR3 DNA sequence: TGTGCCAGCACAGGGGGCTTTAGCACAGATACGCAGTATTTT. Its protein product is CASTGGFSTDTQYF.